Listed here is a single T cell receptor (beta chain). V dropped 5 bases and J dropped 6; count of bases not matched to a gene: 13. CDR1 is SEHNR, CDR2 FQNEAQ, per germline (reference sequence). The CDR3 spans 15 residues. The data are from a study of T cells after yellow fever vaccination. They built TCR cDNA with 5'RACE template switching, a step that put in a universal primer site and UMIs. Via MiXCR, TCRdb re-called the 5' RACE reads, giving one row per CDR3 protein. This table has 400,000 to 450,000 distinct CDR3 sequences, around 20% appearing once. The specimen was PBMCs, collected before the yellow fever booster vaccination. The source of this sequence is a man between 18 and 29 years old who received the YFV17D yellow fever vaccine. V usage is TRBV7-9 and J usage is TRBJ2-7; 7 positions match TRBD1. DNA of the CDR3: TGTGCCAGCAGCACCGGGACAGCCTCAACGGCCGAGCAGTACTTC. Protein sequence: CASSTGTASTAEQYF.